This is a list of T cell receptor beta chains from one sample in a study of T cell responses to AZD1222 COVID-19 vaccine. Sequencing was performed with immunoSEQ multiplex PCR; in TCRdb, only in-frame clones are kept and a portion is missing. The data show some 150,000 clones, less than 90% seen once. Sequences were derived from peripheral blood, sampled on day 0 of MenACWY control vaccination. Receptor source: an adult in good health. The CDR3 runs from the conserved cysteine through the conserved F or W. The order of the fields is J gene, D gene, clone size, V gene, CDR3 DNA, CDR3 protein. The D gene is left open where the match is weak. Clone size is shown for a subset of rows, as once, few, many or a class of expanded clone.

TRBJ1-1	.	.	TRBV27	TGTGCCAGCAGTTTCCGGGGCACTGAAGCTTTCTTT	CASSFRGTEAFF
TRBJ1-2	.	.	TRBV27	TGTGCCAGCAGTTTATCGAACAACTATGGCTACACCTTC	CASSLSNNYGYTF
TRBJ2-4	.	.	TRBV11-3	TGTGCCAGCAGCAATGACGAAAACATTCAGTACTTC	CASSNDENIQYF
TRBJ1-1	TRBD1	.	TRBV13	TGTGCCAGCAGCCTAAACAGGGGGCAATTTGATGAAGCTTTCTTT	CASSLNRGQFDEAFF
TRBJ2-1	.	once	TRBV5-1	TGCGCCAGCAGCTTGGGACAGTACAATGAGCAGTTCTTC	CASSLGQYNEQFF
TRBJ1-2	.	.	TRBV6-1	TGTGCCAGCAGTGAAAAACGGGGTAACTATGGCTACACCTTC	CASSEKRGNYGYTF
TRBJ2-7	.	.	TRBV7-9	TGTGCCAGCACCGTAGGGGGAACCGAGCAGTACTTC	CASTVGGTEQYF
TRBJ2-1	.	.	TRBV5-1	TGCGCCAGCAGCTTGATTGGGTCCCCAAATGAGCAGTTCTTC	CASSLIGSPNEQFF
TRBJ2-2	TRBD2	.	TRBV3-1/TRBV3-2	TGTGCCAGCAGATTAGCGGGGGGGCCGAACACCGGGGAGCTGTTTTTT	CASRLAGGPNTGELFF
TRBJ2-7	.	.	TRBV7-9	TGTGCCGTTGGGAGCCGGTACGAGCAGTACTTC	CAVGSRYEQYF
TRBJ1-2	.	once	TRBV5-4	TGTGCCAGCAGCTTCGGGACAAACTATGGCTACACCTTC	CASSFGTNYGYTF
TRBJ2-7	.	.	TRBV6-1	TGTGCCAGCAGTGACCGGACGGTGGGCTCCTACGAGCAGTACTTC	CASSDRTVGSYEQYF
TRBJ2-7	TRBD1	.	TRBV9	TGTGCCAGCAGCGTTGGGACAGCGAGCTCCTACGAGCAGTACTTC	CASSVGTASSYEQYF
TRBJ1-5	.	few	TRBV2	TGTGCCAGCAGCCGTAGGGGCTCGGGTCAGCCCCAGCATTTT	CASSRRGSGQPQHF
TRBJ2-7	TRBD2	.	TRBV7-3	TGTGCCAGCAGCTTAGCGGGAGGGCCCTCGTACGAGCAGTACTTC	CASSLAGGPSYEQYF
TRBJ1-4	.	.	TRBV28	TGTGCCAGCAGTTTATCCCACAGGGTAGTAAGGAAACTGTTTTTT	CASSLSHRVVRKLFF
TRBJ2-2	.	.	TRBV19	TGTGCCAGTAGTCCCCTGCTAGCGAACACCGGGGAGCTGTTTTTT	CASSPLLANTGELFF
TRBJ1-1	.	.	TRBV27	TGTGCCAGCAGTTTATCTGGAACAGACACTGAAGCTTTCTTT	CASSLSGTDTEAFF
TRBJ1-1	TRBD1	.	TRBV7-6	TGTGCCAGCAGCCCAGAGGGGGCAGGGGCAGTCACTGAAGCTTTCTTT	CASSPEGAGAVTEAFF
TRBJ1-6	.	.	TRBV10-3	TGTGCCATCAAGCGGGGGGACTATAATTCACCCCTCCACTTT	CAIKRGDYNSPLHF
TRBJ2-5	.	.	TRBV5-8	TGTGCCAGCAGGCGCAGACAGGGAGGAGAGACCCAGTACTTC	CASRRRQGGETQYF
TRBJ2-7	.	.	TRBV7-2	TGTGCCAGCAGCTTTTCATTCTCCTACGAGCAGTACTTC	CASSFSFSYEQYF
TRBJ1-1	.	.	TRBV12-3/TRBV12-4	TGTGCCAGCAGTTTTCCCCCGATGGGGGCTTTCTTT	CASSFPPMGAFF
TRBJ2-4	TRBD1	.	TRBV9	TGTGCCAGCAGCGTAGTGGCCTCCGGGACAGGGGGCAAAAACATTCAGTACTTC	CASSVVASGTGGKNIQYF
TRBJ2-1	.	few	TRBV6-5	TGTGCCAGCAGTTACGGGCTAGGGCAGTTCTTC	CASSYGLGQFF
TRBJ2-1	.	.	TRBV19	TGTGCCAGTAGTATAGTATTCGCGGGTTCCTACAATGAGCAGTTCTTC	CASSIVFAGSYNEQFF
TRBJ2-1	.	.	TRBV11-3	TGTGCCAGCAGCTTAGAGAGGCGTTCCAATGAGCAGTTCTTC	CASSLERRSNEQFF
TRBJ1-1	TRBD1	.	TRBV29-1	TGCAGCGCCGAGACAGGGGTGAACACTGAAGCTTTCTTT	CSAETGVNTEAFF
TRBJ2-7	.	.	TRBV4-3	TGCGCCAGCAGCCAAGATTCCACAGGGACCATTGTGGACTTC	CASSQDSTGTIVDF
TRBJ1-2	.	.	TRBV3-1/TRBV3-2	TGTGCCAGCAGCCGTGGGAGGGCGGACTATGGCTACACCTTC	CASSRGRADYGYTF
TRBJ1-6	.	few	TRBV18	TGTGCCAGCTCACCAATATTCGCCGACGGAGGCAGCTCCTATAATTCACCCCTCCACTTT	CASSPIFADGGSSYNSPLHF
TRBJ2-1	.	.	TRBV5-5	TGTGCCAGCAGCCCAACGGTTGTCGGGGGATACAATGAGCAGTTCTTC	CASSPTVVGGYNEQFF
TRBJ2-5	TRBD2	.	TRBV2	TGTGCCAGCAGCGATCCGGGGACTAGCGGGGAGACCCAGTACTTC	CASSDPGTSGETQYF
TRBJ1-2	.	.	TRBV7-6	TGTGCCAGCAGACCAACACCATCCGGAACAGGGTTAAGTGGCTACACCTTC	CASRPTPSGTGLSGYTF
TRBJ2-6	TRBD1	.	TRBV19	TGTGCCAGTAGCCTCACAGGGGGCTCTGGGGCCAACGTCCTGACTTTC	CASSLTGGSGANVLTF
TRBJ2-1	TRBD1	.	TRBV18	TGTGCCAGCTCACCCCCCGGGACAGGTAATGAGCAGTTCTTC	CASSPPGTGNEQFF
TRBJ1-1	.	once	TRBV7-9	TGTGCCAGCAGCTTACTGGCAGGCGGCAACACTGAAGCTTTCTTT	CASSLLAGGNTEAFF
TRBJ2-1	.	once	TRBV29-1	TGCAGCGTCCGTCTCGGGGATGAGCAGTTCTTC	CSVRLGDEQFF
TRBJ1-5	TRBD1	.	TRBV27	TGTGCCAGCAGTCGGACAGGGGGCGTGCATCAGCCCCAGCATTTT	CASSRTGGVHQPQHF
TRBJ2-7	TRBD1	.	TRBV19	TGTGCCAGTAGTATATCATGGGGACAGGGGGCCATGGTTGAGCAGTACTTC	CASSISWGQGAMVEQYF
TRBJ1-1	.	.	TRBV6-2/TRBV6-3	TGTGCCAGCAGTTACTCGAGGGAGACTGAAGCTTTCTTT	CASSYSRETEAFF
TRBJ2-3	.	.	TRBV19	TGTGCCAGTAGTATTATATGGGCAGGGGGCACAGATACGCAGTATTTT	CASSIIWAGGTDTQYF
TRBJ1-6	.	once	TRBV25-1	TGTGCCAGCAGTGAATACGGGGCAGGGAGCTCCTATAATTCACCCCTCCACTTT	CASSEYGAGSSYNSPLHF
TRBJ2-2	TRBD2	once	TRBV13	TGTGCCAGCAGCTCCCGCACTCGCGGGGGGCCGGGGGGAACCGGGGAGCTGTTTTTT	CASSSRTRGGPGGTGELFF
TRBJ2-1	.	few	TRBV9	TGTGCCAGCAGCGCGACCGTAGCGGCGTCCTACAATGAGCAGTTCTTC	CASSATVAASYNEQFF
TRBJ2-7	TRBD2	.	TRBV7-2	TGTGCCAGCAGCTTAGCACTAGCGGCTACATACGAGCAGTACTTC	CASSLALAATYEQYF